Described below is a single TCR beta chain sequence and its context. The sample comes from a study of T cell changes during pregnancy in multiple sclerosis. The method was immunoSEQ multiplex PCR; TCRdb's version includes in-frame clones alone and lacks a portion of them. The sample has roughly 100,000 clones, about 89% seen once. The CDR3 loop spans 14 amino acids. With V trimmed by 9 bases and J by 0 bases, 6 bases remained unmatched. In germline, CDR1 is SGHRS, CDR2 YFSETQ. The sequence derives from a female donor with multiple sclerosis, enrolled in a pregnancy study. Sequencing was performed on peripheral blood, taken before pregnancy. The V call is TRBV5-1, the J call TRBJ2-7; 10 bases are a match to TRBD1. DNA of the CDR3: TGCGCCACCCACCGGGACAGGGGCTCCTACGAGCAGTACTTC. Its protein is CATHRDRGSYEQYF.